This T cell receptor beta chain was sequenced during a study of T cells in Graves' hyperthyroidism and ophthalmopathy. Whole-study context: Peripheral blood was secured at the point of initial diagnosis, before any treatment.

Amplified TCR beta CDR3 regions derived from RNA transcripts. A first-round RT-PCR of the TCR CDR3 used the HTBI primer set. TCRdb reprocessed the multiplex PCR reads with MiXCR, giving one entry per CDR3 protein. The sample has about 690,000 distinct CDR3 sequences, roughly 17% seen once; the top ten hold less than 20%. This clonotype was observed many times. V dropped 4 bases and J dropped 2 bases, with 6 bases sitting between them. The CDR3 runs to 12 residues. Germline CDR1 PRHDT, CDR2 FYEKMQ (reference sequence). Material: blood. The source is a man aged 50-60 years with Graves' hyperthyroidism. The V gene is TRBV13, the J gene TRBJ2-7; D unclear. The CDR3 nucleotides read TGTGCCAGCAGCTCGATCACCTACGAGCAGTACTTC. It encodes CASSSITYEQYF.